This entry lists 14 T cell receptor beta chains sequenced from one sample in a study of STAT3 mutations in large granular lymphocyte leukemia. Study-level points and caveats: Every T-cell large granular lymphocyte leukemia patient had at least one immunodominant TCR beta clonotype.

The protocol was immunoSEQ multiplex PCR, while the TCRdb copy is restricted to in-frame clones and leaves out a portion. This table holds tens of thousands of clones, about 88% found once. Their target antigens are unknown. The sample comprised PBMCs. The receptor source for this set is a human donor with T large granular lymphocyte leukemia. Some clones in this sample may be carry-over from other donors' samples.

V usage is TRBV18 and J usage is TRBJ2-2; 8 bases agree with TRBD1. This CDR3 is 15 amino acids long. Germline CDR1 KGHSH, CDR2 LQKENI. Germline trimming cut 8 bases from V and 2 bases from J; bases unmatched to any gene: 7. The CDR3, as DNA: TGTGCCAGCAATAGACAGGGGACTAACACCGGGGAGCTGTTTTTT. It yields the protein CASNRQGTNTGELFF.

The chain has TRBV5-1 and TRBJ1-4, with 8 bases matching TRBD1. V shed 4 bases and J 3 bases; nucleotides not matched to a gene: 2. The germline V gene has CDR1 SGHRS and CDR2 YFSETQ. The CDR3 totals 14 residues. The CDR3 loop is CASSVGQANEKLFF. The CDR3 DNA reads as TGCGCCAGCAGCGTGGGACAGGCTAATGAAAAACTGTTTTTT.

The V call is TRBV5-4, the J call TRBJ1-2; TRBD1 might be the D (6 bases). Per germline, CDR1 SGHNT and CDR2 YYREEE (reference sequence). V shed 0 bases and J shed 3 bases, with 12 bases lying between them. This CDR3 spans 15 amino acids. CDR3 in amino acids: CASSLEAGAHYGYTF. The CDR3 DNA reads TGTGCCAGCAGCTTGGAGGCAGGGGCTCACTATGGCTACACCTTC.

The rearrangement joins TRBV28 to TRBJ2-1, with D possibly matching TRBD2 (5 bases). The germline gives CDR1 MDHEN, CDR2 SYDVKM. V lost 5 bases to trimming and J lost 6 bases, with 11 bases between them. The CDR3 covers 13 residues. The CDR3 spells CASSNGGTNEQFF. The CDR3 bases are TGTGCCAGCAGTAACGGAGGAACCAATGAGCAGTTCTTC.

CDR3 amino acids: CASSLVGGYGNTIYF. The DNA for the CDR3 is TGCGCCAGCAGCTTGGTCGGGGGCTATGGAAACACCATATATTTT. The chain links TRBV5-1 to TRBJ1-3; a weak D match, TRBD1 (6 bases). Trimming cost V 0 bases and J 3 bases, with 10 bases left between them. CDR1 and CDR2 from the germline V gene are SGHRS and YFSETQ. The CDR3 totals 15 residues.

The CDR3 protein is CASSLVGGVGRPQHF. Written as DNA, the CDR3 is TGTGCCAGCAGTTTGGTGGGGGGGGTGGGACGGCCCCAGCATTTT. This chain joins TRBV28 and TRBJ1-5; perhaps TRBD1 as D (5 bases). Trimming removed 3 bases from V and 9 bases from J, with 18 bases in between. CDR3 length equals 15 residues. Germline V CDR1 and CDR2: MDHEN, SYDVKM.

V usage is TRBV6-6 and J usage is TRBJ2-5, with 12 bases identical to TRBD1. Germline V gene data show CDR1 as MNHNY and CDR2 as SVGAGI (reference sequence). The V gene end was trimmed by 6 bases and the J gene end by 4 bases; junction bases not matched to a gene: 6. This CDR3 is built from 15 residues. CDR3 bases: TGTGCCAGCAGCGACCGGGACAGGGGGCGAGAGACCCAGTACTTC. The encoded protein is CASSDRDRGRETQYF.

This chain connects TRBV7-2 to TRBJ2-5; D is ambiguous. CDR1 and CDR2 (germline): SGHTA, FQGNSA. The CDR3 has 14 amino acids. V was cut by 1 base and J by 5 bases, with 11 bases left in between. CDR3 loop: CASSLEAASETQYF. CDR3 DNA: TGTGCCAGCAGCTTAGAGGCTGCTTCGGAGACCCAGTACTTC.

The gene calls are TRBV5-6 and TRBJ1-1; D ambiguous. The CDR3 contains 15 residues. The germline V and J ends were trimmed by 0 bases and 1 base, with 10 bases remaining between them. Germline V gene sequence: CDR1 SGHDT, CDR2 YYEEEE. The CDR3 sequence: CASSLVAAQNTEAFF. CDR3 DNA sequence: TGTGCCAGCAGCTTGGTGGCCGCCCAGAACACTGAAGCTTTCTTT.

The chain carries TRBV6-5 and TRBJ2-6; D call uncertain. The CDR3 contains 15 residues. The germline gives CDR1 MNHEY, CDR2 SVGAGI. V was pared by 3 bases and J by 4 bases, with 10 bases between. The CDR3 reads CASSYIRGGANVLTF. In DNA, the CDR3 is TGTGCCAGCAGTTATATCCGCGGCGGGGCCAACGTCCTGACTTTC.

The chain links TRBV7-9 to TRBJ2-6; 7 nucleotides match TRBD1. V lost 5 bases to trimming and J lost 2 bases; unmatched junction nucleotides: 9. Looked up from germline, CDR1 is SEHNR and CDR2 is FQNEAQ (reference sequence). The CDR3 spans 17 residues. CDR3 in amino acids: CASSPLTGRTGANVLTF. CDR3 nucleotide sequence: TGTGCCAGCAGCCCTTTGACAGGGCGAACTGGGGCCAACGTCCTGACTTTC.

The gene calls are TRBV5-1 and TRBJ2-1, with no clear D. Trimming shortened V by 1 base and J by 1 base, and 9 bases separated the two germline ends. This CDR3 region has 15 residues. Germline lookup yields CDR1 SGHRS and CDR2 YFSETQ. The CDR3 coding sequence is TGCGCCAGCAGCTTGACGGACCGGTCCTACAATGAGCAGTTCTTC. As protein: CASSLTDRSYNEQFF.

The chain links TRBV9 to TRBJ2-1, with D perhaps TRBD2 (5 bases). The germline CDR1 and CDR2 sequences are SGDLS and YYNGEE. Trimming stripped 2 bases from V and 9 bases from J, with 15 bases between. The CDR3 has 14 amino acids. CDR3 nucleotides: TGTGCCAGCAGCGTGGCCTCCTTGGCGGGTGAGCAGTTCTTC. The encoded protein is CASSVASLAGEQFF.

This clone was seen only once. The J gene is TRBJ1-1, the V gene TRBV30; TRBD1 is a possible D gene (5 bases). V was clipped by 5 bases and J by 0 bases, with 16 bases between them. The CDR3 contains 15 residues. Looked up from germline, CDR1 is GTSNPN and CDR2 is SVGIG (reference sequence). CDR3 residues: CAWERGQSMNTEAFF. CDR3 DNA sequence: TGTGCCTGGGAAAGGGGTCAATCCATGAACACTGAAGCTTTCTTT.